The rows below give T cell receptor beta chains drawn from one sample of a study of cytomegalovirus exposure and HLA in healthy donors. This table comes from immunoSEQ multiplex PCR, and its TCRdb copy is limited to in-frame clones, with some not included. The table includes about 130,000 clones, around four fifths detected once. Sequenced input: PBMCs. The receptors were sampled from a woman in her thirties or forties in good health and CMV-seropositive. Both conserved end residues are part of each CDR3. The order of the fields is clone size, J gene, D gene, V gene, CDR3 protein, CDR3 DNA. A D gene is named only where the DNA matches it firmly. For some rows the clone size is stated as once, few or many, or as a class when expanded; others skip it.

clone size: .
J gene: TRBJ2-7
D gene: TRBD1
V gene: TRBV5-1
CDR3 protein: CASSTSGTVSYEQYF
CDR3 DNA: TGCGCCAGCAGCACATCCGGGACAGTCTCCTACGAGCAGTACTTC

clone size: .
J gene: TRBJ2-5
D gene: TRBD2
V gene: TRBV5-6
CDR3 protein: CASSPGSGAQETQYF
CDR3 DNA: TGTGCCAGCAGCCCCGGTAGCGGGGCGCAAGAGACCCAGTACTTC

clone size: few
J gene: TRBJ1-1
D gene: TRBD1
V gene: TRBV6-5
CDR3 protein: CASSDGQGRTEAFF
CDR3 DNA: TGTGCCAGCAGTGACGGACAGGGGAGGACTGAAGCTTTCTTT

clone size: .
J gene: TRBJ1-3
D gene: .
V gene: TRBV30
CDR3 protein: CAWSAKGGGGNTIYF
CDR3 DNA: TGTGCCTGGAGTGCGAAAGGGGGTGGTGGAAACACCATATATTTT

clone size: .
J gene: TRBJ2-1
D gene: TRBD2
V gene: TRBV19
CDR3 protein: CASSEKASGPRYNEQFF
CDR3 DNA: TGTGCCAGTAGCGAAAAGGCTAGCGGGCCACGATACAATGAGCAGTTCTTC

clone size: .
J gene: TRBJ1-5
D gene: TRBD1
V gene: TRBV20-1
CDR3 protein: CSAPGTGTQHF
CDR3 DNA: TGCAGTGCGCCCGGGACAGGGACTCAGCATTTT

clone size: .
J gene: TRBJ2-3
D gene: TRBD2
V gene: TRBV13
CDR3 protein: CASSLGTSGGSDTQYF
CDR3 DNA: TGTGCCAGCAGCCTCGGGACTAGCGGGGGGTCAGATACGCAGTATTTT

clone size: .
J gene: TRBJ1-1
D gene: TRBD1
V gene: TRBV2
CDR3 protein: CARTGDLNTEAFF
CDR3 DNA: TGTGCCAGAACAGGGGACTTGAACACTGAAGCTTTCTTT

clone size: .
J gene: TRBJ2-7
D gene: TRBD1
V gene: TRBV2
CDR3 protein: CASSTDRGAYEQYF
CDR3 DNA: TGTGCCAGCAGTACGGACAGGGGGGCATACGAGCAGTACTTC

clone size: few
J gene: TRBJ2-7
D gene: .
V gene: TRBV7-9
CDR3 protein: CASSQPHAGPKQYF
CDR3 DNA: TGTGCCAGCAGCCAACCTCATGCGGGCCCCAAGCAGTACTTC

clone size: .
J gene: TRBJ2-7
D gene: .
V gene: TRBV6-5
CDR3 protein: CASGPGRGYEQYF
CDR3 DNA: TGTGCCAGCGGCCCAGGGCGGGGTTACGAGCAGTACTTC

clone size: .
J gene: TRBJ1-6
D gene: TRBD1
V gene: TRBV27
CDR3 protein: CASSLQGALTNSPLHF
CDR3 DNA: TGTGCCAGCAGTCTACAGGGGGCCTTAACAAATTCACCCCTCCACTTT

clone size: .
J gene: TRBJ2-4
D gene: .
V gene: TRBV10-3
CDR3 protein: CAISEVGSGALAKNIQYF
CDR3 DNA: TGTGCCATCAGTGAGGTGGGTTCAGGGGCCCTAGCCAAAAACATTCAGTACTTC

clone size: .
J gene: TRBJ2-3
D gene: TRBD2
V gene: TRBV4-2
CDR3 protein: CASSLPPGGDHGDTQYF
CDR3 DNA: TGTGCCAGCAGCCTTCCTCCGGGGGGGGACCACGGAGATACGCAGTATTTT

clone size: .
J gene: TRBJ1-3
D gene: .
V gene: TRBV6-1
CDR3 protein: CASSGRTETNTIYF
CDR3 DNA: TGTGCCAGCAGTGGACGGACTGAGACAAACACCATATATTTT

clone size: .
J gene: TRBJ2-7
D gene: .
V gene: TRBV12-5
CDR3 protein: CASGLGQGYEQYF
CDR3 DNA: TGTGCTAGTGGTCTTGGACAAGGGTACGAGCAGTACTTC

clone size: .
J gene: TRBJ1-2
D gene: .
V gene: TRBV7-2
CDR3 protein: CASSLTGNGYTF
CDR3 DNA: TGTGCCAGCAGCTTAACAGGGAATGGCTACACCTTC

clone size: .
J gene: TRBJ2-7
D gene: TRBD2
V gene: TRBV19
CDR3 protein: CASSSAGLAYEQYF
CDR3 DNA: TGTGCCAGTAGTTCCGCGGGACTAGCCTACGAGCAGTACTTC

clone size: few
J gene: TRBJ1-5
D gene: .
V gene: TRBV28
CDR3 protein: CASRIGLGHSTAQPQHF
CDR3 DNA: TGTGCCAGCAGAATTGGGCTGGGACATTCAACAGCTCAGCCCCAGCATTTT

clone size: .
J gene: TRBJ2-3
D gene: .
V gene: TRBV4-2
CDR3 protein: CASSQTPRATDTQYF
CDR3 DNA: TGTGCCAGCAGCCAAACCCCCCGAGCCACAGATACGCAGTATTTT

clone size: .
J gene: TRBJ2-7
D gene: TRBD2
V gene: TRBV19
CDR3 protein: CATSPAETSLYEQYF
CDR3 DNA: TGTGCCACTAGCCCCGCCGAGACTAGCCTCTACGAGCAGTACTTC

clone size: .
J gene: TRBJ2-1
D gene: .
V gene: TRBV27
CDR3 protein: CASSFARVGEQFF
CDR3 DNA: TGTGCCAGCAGTTTTGCTCGGGTCGGTGAGCAGTTCTTC

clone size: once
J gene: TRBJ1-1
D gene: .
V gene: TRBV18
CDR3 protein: CASSPSGGWNTEAFF
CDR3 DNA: TGTGCCAGCTCACCATCTGGAGGGTGGAACACTGAAGCTTTCTTT

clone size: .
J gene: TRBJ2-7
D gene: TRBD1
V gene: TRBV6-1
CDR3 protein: CASRGTASYEQYF
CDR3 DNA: TGTGCCAGCAGAGGGACAGCCTCCTACGAGCAGTACTTC

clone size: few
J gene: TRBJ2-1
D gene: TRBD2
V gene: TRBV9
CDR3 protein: CASSISGGGNEQFF
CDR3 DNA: TGTGCCAGCAGCATTAGCGGGGGAGGCAATGAGCAGTTCTTC

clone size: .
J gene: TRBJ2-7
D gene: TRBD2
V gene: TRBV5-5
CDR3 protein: CASSSGTRYYEQYF
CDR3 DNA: TGTGCCAGCAGCTCGGGGACTAGATACTACGAGCAGTACTTC

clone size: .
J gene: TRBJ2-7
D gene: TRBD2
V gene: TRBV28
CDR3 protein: CASSFNLGLGLASYEQYF
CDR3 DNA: TGTGCCAGCAGTTTTAACCTTGGTTTAGGACTAGCGTCCTACGAGCAGTACTTC

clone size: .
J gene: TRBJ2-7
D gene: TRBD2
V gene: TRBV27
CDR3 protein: CASSSGLGPREQYF
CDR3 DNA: TGTGCCAGCAGTTCGGGACTAGGCCCCCGCGAGCAGTACTTC

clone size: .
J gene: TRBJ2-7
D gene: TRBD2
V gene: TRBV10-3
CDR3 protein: CAISESMSGIEQYF
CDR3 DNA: TGTGCCATCAGTGAGTCGATGAGCGGGATCGAGCAGTACTTC

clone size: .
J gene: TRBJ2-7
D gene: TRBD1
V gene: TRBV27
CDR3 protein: CASSADRANYEQYF
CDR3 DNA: TGTGCCAGCAGCGCTGACAGGGCCAACTACGAGCAGTACTTC

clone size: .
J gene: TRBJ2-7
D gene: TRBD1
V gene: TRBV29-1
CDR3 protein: CSARTGTGKGEQYF
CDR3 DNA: TGCAGCGCAAGGACAGGGACTGGAAAGGGCGAGCAGTACTTC

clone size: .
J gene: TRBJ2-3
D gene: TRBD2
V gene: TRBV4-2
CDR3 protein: CASSQDPPNAGVRSTDTQYF
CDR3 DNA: TGTGCCAGCAGCCAAGATCCCCCCAATGCGGGGGTACGTAGCACAGATACGCAGTATTTT

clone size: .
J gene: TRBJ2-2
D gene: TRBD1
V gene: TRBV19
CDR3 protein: CASSTPDRGNTGELFF
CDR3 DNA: TGTGCCAGTAGTACCCCGGACAGGGGGAACACCGGGGAGCTGTTTTTT

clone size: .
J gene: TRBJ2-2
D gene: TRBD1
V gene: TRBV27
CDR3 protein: CAQLGGQEVVGTGELFF
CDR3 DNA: TGTGCCCAGTTGGGGGGACAGGAAGTTGTAGGCACCGGGGAGCTGTTTTTT

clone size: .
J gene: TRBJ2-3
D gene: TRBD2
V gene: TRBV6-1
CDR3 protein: CASSEAGTSGGPGDTQYF
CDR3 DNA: TGTGCCAGCAGTGAAGCCGGGACTAGCGGGGGCCCCGGGGATACGCAGTATTTT

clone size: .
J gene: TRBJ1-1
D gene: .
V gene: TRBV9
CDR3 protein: CASQQVNTEAFF
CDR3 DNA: TGTGCCAGTCAACAGGTGAACACTGAAGCTTTCTTT

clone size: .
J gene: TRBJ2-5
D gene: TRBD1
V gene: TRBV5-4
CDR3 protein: CASSLGTGLETQYF
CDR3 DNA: TGTGCCAGCAGCTTAGGGACAGGGCTTGAGACCCAGTACTTC

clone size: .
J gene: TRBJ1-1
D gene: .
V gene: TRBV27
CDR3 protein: CASSLTWKWGRKNTEAFF
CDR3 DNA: TGTGCCAGCAGTTTGACTTGGAAATGGGGGAGGAAGAACACTGAAGCTTTCTTT

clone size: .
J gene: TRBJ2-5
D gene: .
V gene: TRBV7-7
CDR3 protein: CASSLGGGGYQETQYF
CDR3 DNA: TGTGCTAGCAGCTTAGGGGGAGGGGGGTACCAAGAGACCCAGTACTTC

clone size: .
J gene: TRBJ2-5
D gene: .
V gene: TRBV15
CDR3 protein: CATSSGPEERYQETQYF
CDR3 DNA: TGTGCCACCAGCAGCGGACCGGAGGAGCGGTACCAAGAGACCCAGTACTTC

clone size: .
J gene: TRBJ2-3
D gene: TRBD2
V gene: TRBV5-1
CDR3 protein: CASSSGLASSDTQYF
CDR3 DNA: TGCGCCAGCAGCTCGGGACTAGCGAGTTCAGATACGCAGTATTTT